Listed here are 14 T cell receptor beta chains from one sample, sequenced in a study of graft-versus-host responses after intestinal transplantation. Sequenced by immunoSEQ multiplex PCR; TCRdb stores in-frame clones only, minus some. Counted here are about 81,000 clones, roughly 90% occurring once; the ten biggest clones make up 0.3% to 0.35%. These receptors lack a known antigen. The starting material was unstimulated CD4+ T cells sorted from spleen or lymph node cells, obtained before transplant. The receptors shown here come from a human donor who was the organ donor for an intestinal transplant.

The chain employs TRBV19 and TRBJ2-5, with 15 bases that match TRBD2. Germline V lookup: CDR1 LNHDA, CDR2 SQIVND (reference sequence). V gave up 4 bases and J gave up 2 bases; unmatched junction bases: 2. CDR3 size: 16 residues. The CDR3: CASSRGTSGGQETQYF. The CDR3 bases are TGTGCCAGTAGTAGGGGGACTAGCGGGGGGCAAGAGACCCAGTACTTC.

This chain links TRBV15 with TRBJ2-7; 7 bases fit TRBD1. The CDR3 contains 15 residues. With V trimmed by 4 bases and J by 2 bases, 8 bases remained unmatched. CDR1 is LNHNV, CDR2 YYDKDF, per germline (reference sequence). This chain's CDR3 is CATSTNRDSTYEQYF. CDR3 bases: TGTGCCACCAGCACTAACCGGGACAGCACCTACGAGCAGTACTTC. Combining the CDR3 with reference TRBV15 and TRBJ2-7 gives the whole variable domain DAMVIQNPRYQVTQFGKPVTLSCSQTLNHNVMYWYQQKSSQAPKLLFHYYDKDFNNEADTPDNFQSRRPNTSFCFLDIRSPGLGDTAMYLCATSTNRDSTYEQYFGPGTRLTVT.

The V and J genes are TRBV28 and TRBJ1-5; D might be TRBD1 (5 bases). V was cut by 2 bases and J by 4 bases, with 9 bases left in between. The V gene's germline CDR1 is MDHEN and CDR2 SYDVKM. The CDR3 length is 14 residues. The CDR3 DNA reads as TGTGCCAGCAGTTTAACCAGGGCAAATCAGCCCCAGCATTTT. This gives the protein CASSLTRANQPQHF.

The count of this clone is one. The chain employs TRBV4-1 and TRBJ2-5; tentatively, D is TRBD1 (6 bases). Trimming left V 3 bases short and J 4 bases short, with 15 bases between. The CDR3 loop spans 15 amino acids. Per germline, CDR1 MGHRA and CDR2 YSYEKL. CDR3 residues: CASSHGQGWGETQYF. CDR3 bases: TGCGCCAGCAGCCATGGCCAGGGGTGGGGAGAGACCCAGTACTTC.

Only one count was recorded for this clone. The chain is built from TRBV6-6 and TRBJ2-5; weak D call: TRBD1 (5 bases). V was shortened by 5 bases and J by 3 bases, with 16 bases between the two germline ends. Germline CDR1 is MNHNY and CDR2 is SVGAGI (reference sequence). The CDR3 has 15 residues. The DNA for the CDR3 is TGTGCCAGCAGTGGGCAGGGCACATTAGAAGAGACCCAGTACTTC. It codes for CASSGQGTLEETQYF.

This chain uses TRBV6-5 with TRBJ2-1; the D gene is possibly TRBD1 (6 bases). This CDR3 spans 15 amino acids. Trimming removed 5 bases at V and 10 bases at J, with 21 bases between. CDR1 MNHEY and CDR2 SVGAGI come from the germline V gene. The CDR3 bases are TGTGCCAGCAGTCCCGCCGGGACAAGCGCCCCAGAGCAGTTCTTC. Amino acids: CASSPAGTSAPEQFF.

The V gene is TRBV2, the J gene TRBJ2-7; 9 nucleotides agree with TRBD2. CDR3 length: 16 residues. Germline values: CDR1 SNHLY, CDR2 FYNNEI. The J segment lost 7 bases and the V segment lost 3 bases, leaving 13 bases of the junction unmatched. CDR3 coding DNA: TGTGCCAGCAGTGAGTTTGAGCGGGGGGTACCTTTTGAGCAGTACTTC. Amino acids: CASSEFERGVPFEQYF.

The chain joins TRBV7-9 to TRBJ2-1, with 14 bases matching TRBD2. This CDR3 comprises 19 residues. Per the germline V gene, CDR1 is SEHNR and CDR2 is FQNEAQ (reference sequence). V shed 4 bases and J 3 bases; nucleotides not matched to a gene: 11. CDR3 region: CASSYGTSGGLLFYNEQFF. In nucleotides, the CDR3 is TGTGCCAGCAGCTACGGGACTAGCGGGGGTTTACTATTCTACAATGAGCAGTTCTTC.

The chain is built from TRBV9 and TRBJ1-2, with unresolved D. Trimming took 0 bases from V and 7 from J, leaving 10 bases between them. Germline CDR1 SGDLS, CDR2 YYNGEE. This CDR3 region has 13 residues. CDR3 sequence reads: CASSVDPGSGYTF. CDR3 sequence (DNA): TGTGCCAGCAGCGTAGACCCGGGTTCTGGCTACACCTTC.

This chain joins TRBV21-1 and TRBJ1-6. TRBV21-1 is a listed pseudogene. The CDR3 runs 15 residues. CDR3 in DNA: TGTGCCAGCAGCTCTCTTAAGAGGGCCCCGTCACCCCTCCACTTT. Translation: CASSSLKRAPSPLHF.

V gene TRBV19 combines with J gene TRBJ1-1; 7 bases match TRBD1. Germline CDR1 and CDR2: LNHDA and SQIVND (reference sequence). V lost 3 bases to trimming and J lost 11 bases; unmatched junction nucleotides: 6. The CDR3 is 12 residues long. In nucleotides, the CDR3 is TGTGCCAGTAGTATTGGGACAGCCCCCGCTTTCTTT. Its protein product is CASSIGTAPAFF.

This chain connects TRBV10-2 to TRBJ2-4; 8 bases agree with TRBD2. The ends lost 11 bases at V and 5 bases at J; junction bases unmatched: 11. Per the germline V gene, CDR1 is WSHSY and CDR2 is SAAADI. The CDR3 is made up of 14 amino acids. The CDR3 reads CASEAGAGENIQYF. CDR3 nucleotides: TGCGCCTCCGAAGCGGGAGCGGGGGAAAACATTCAGTACTTC.

The chain is built from TRBV18 and TRBJ2-7; D gene uncertain. CDR1 is KGHSH and CDR2 is LQKENI in the germline V gene. With 0 bases removed from V and 2 bases from J, the gap between germline ends came to 8 bases. The CDR3 consists of 14 residues. The CDR3 nucleotides are TGTGCCAGCTCACCACCGTTTCCGGCCTACGAGCAGTACTTC. This codes for CASSPPFPAYEQYF.

The V call is TRBV30, the J call TRBJ1-4; a weak D match, TRBD1 (6 bases). In germline, CDR1 is GTSNPN, CDR2 SVGIG (reference sequence). Trimming removed 4 bases at V and 5 bases at J, with 14 bases between. The CDR3 has 14 residues. The CDR3 region is CAWTLDRLNEKLFF. DNA of the CDR3: TGTGCCTGGACCTTGGACAGACTAAATGAAAAACTGTTTTTT.